This T cell receptor (beta chain) was captured in a study of blood T cell repertoires in COVID-19. Study as a whole: The United States, Italy and Spain were the sources of the acute and convalescent COVID-19 samples. Nucleic acid was either cDNA or gDNA, and it came from T cells, B-cell-depleted T cells, or PBMCs.

Authors' analysis steps: How many nucleated cells were present was estimated from reference gene primer amplification. Profiled with immunoSEQ multiplex PCR; TCRdb holds only in-frame clones, not every one. The V and J calls and clone size are taken from that table; D and trimming were inferred from the DNA. The table includes fewer than 150,000 clones, roughly 80% detected once. What was sequenced was peripheral blood. This sequence was found in a man aged 65 to 85 with acute or convalescent COVID-19.

CDR3 residues: CASSHLLAILEDTQYF. The CDR3 DNA follows: TGCGCCAGCAGCCACCTACTAGCGATACTCGAGGATACGCAGTATTTT. The J gene is TRBJ2-3, the V gene TRBV4-1; TRBD2 agrees at 7 bases. The CDR3 spans 16 residues. Germline trimming cut 3 bases from V and 6 bases from J; bases unmatched to any gene: 12. Germline loops: CDR1 MGHRA, CDR2 YSYEKL.